This T cell receptor (beta chain) was obtained from a study of blood T cell repertoires in COVID-19. Study-level information: Acute and convalescent COVID-19 specimens originated in the United States, Italy and Spain. Sources were T cells, B-cell-depleted T cells, or PBMCs; the material itself was cDNA or gDNA.

As handled by the study authors: By means of reference gene primer amplification, nucleated cell counts were estimated. This table comes from immunoSEQ multiplex PCR, and its TCRdb copy is limited to in-frame clones, with some not included. V, J and clone size are taken as reported in that table, and D and trimming were inferred from the DNA itself. Counted here are around 200,000 clones, around 84% occurring once; the ten biggest clones make up 15% to 20%. Trimming pared 4 bases from V and 7 bases from J, leaving 20 bases between. The length of the CDR3 is 15 residues. Germline V gene lookup returns CDR1 SGHNT and CDR2 YYREEE (reference sequence).

This clonotype was sampled from an elderly woman with active or convalescent COVID-19. This chain links TRBV5-4 with TRBJ1-2; D gene ambiguous. Sequencing used peripheral blood. CDR3 residues: CASSRSGPGNTGYTF. For the CDR3, the DNA is TGTGCCAGCAGCCGATCAGGACCGGGGAACACTGGCTACACCTTC. Together with reference TRBV5-4 and TRBJ1-2, the CDR3 gives the full variable domain: ETGVTQSPTHLIKTRGQQVTLRCSSQSGHNTVSWYQQALGQGPQFIFQYYREEENGRGNFPPRFSGLQFPNYSSELNVNALELDDSALYLCASSRSGPGNTGYTFGSGTRLTVV.